This TCR beta chain is from a study of T-cell reconstitution after alpha-beta-depleted transplantation in children. Findings and limits, study-wide: Reportedly, alpha-beta T cells present about two months post-transplant originated from several hundred expanded clones of graft origin. Newly generated T cells supplied most T-cell counts and diversity one year post-transplant.

This clonotype appeared many times. Its specificity is not known. For TCRbeta, the library was prepared with unique molecular identifiers. TCRdb analysed the PCR reads with MiXCR anew, one entry per CDR3 protein. This sample yields 490,000 or so distinct CDR3 sequences, of which roughly 10% are seen a single time; 2% belongs to the top ten. This receptor was obtained from a child under 10 years old with inherited bone marrow failure, due to receive a stem cell transplant. The sequenced sample was PBMCs, obtained before TCRalphabeta/CD19-depleted stem cell transplant.

In DNA form, the CDR3 reads TGTGCCAGCAGCTCGGGACAGAAGGTTGATCAGCCCCAGCATTTT. It translates to CASSSGQKVDQPQHF. The chain joins TRBV11-2 to TRBJ1-5; 7 bases map to TRBD1. The CDR3 is 15 amino acids. Trimming at V came to 4 bases and at J to 5 bases, leaving 8 bases not matched to a gene. The V gene's germline CDR1 is SGHAT and CDR2 FQNNGV.